These 18 T cell receptor beta chains were sequenced from one sample in a study of T cells in Graves' hyperthyroidism and ophthalmopathy. Amplified TCR beta CDR3 regions came from RNA transcripts. First-round RT-PCR targeting the TCR CDR3 was performed with the HTBI primer set. TCRdb re-derived calls from the multiplex PCR reads in MiXCR, one entry per CDR3 protein. The table lists about 380,000 distinct CDR3 sequences, about 14% of them singletons. The specimen sequenced was blood. These receptors all come from a man aged 25-40 years with Graves' hyperthyroidism that later progressed to Graves' ophthalmopathy.

The chain links TRBV5-5 to TRBJ2-5, with D unresolved. The germline gives CDR1 SGHKS, CDR2 YYEKEE (reference sequence). The CDR3 runs 14 residues. Trimming took 4 bases from V and 2 from J, leaving 12 bases between them. CDR3 nucleotides: TGTGCCAGCAGCCCTCCAAGAGGTCAAGAGACCCAGTACTTC. Amino acids: CASSPPRGQETQYF.

There are a few counts of this clonotype. The CDR3 loop reads CASTITRGYGYTF. DNA of the CDR3: TGTGCCAGCACCATAACCAGAGGCTATGGCTACACCTTC. V gene TRBV28 combines with J gene TRBJ1-2, with D uncertain. With 7 bases removed from V and 4 bases from J, the gap between germline ends came to 13 bases. There are 13 residues in the CDR3. The germline V gene encodes CDR1 MDHEN and CDR2 SYDVKM.

The V and J genes are TRBV5-1 and TRBJ1-4, with D unresolved. Per germline, CDR1 SGHRS and CDR2 YFSETQ. The V and J ends lost 3 bases and 8 bases respectively, with 20 bases between them. The CDR3 runs 16 residues. The CDR3 sequence is CASSWAAMRGTEKLFF. The CDR3 DNA reads as TGCGCCAGCAGCTGGGCCGCCATGCGGGGAACCGAAAAACTGTTTTTT. Combining the CDR3 with reference TRBV5-1 and TRBJ1-4 gives the whole variable domain KAGVTQTPRYLIKTRGQQVTLSCSPISGHRSVSWYQQTPGQGLQFLFEYFSETQRNKGNFPGRFSGRQFSNSRSEMNVSTLELGDSALYLCASSWAAMRGTEKLFFGSGTQLSVL.

This clonotype was counted ten times or more. The genes are TRBV6-1 and TRBJ2-7; 8 nucleotides agree with TRBD2. Germline-derived CDR1 and CDR2 are MNHNS and SASEGT. The J segment lost 3 bases and the V segment lost 6 bases, leaving 7 bases of the junction unmatched. The length of the CDR3 is 14 residues. The CDR3 bases are TGTGCCAGCAGCACCGGGGGGGGAGGCTACGAGCAGTACTTC. Encoded protein: CASSTGGGGYEQYF.

The chain has TRBV28 and TRBJ2-3; D might be TRBD2 (7 bases). The CDR3 has 18 amino acids. V was cut by 7 bases and J by 2 bases, with 25 bases left in between. The V gene's germline CDR1 is MDHEN and CDR2 SYDVKM. The CDR3 sequence: CASNPFWGGNHNTDTQYF. The CDR3 DNA follows: TGTGCCAGCAACCCTTTCTGGGGGGGCAACCATAACACAGATACGCAGTATTTT.

This clonotype was observed at least ten times. This rearrangement joins TRBV27 to TRBJ1-6; D uncertain. The germline V gene encodes CDR1 MNHEY and CDR2 SMNVEV (reference sequence). The CDR3 runs to 19 residues. Trimming removed 3 bases from V and 0 bases from J, with 18 bases in between. The CDR3 bases are TGTGCCAGCAGTTTCGTGGATTCTTTTGGTTCCTCCTATAATTCACCCCTCCACTTT. Residues: CASSFVDSFGSSYNSPLHF.

This clonotype was counted at least ten times. The CDR3 protein is CAISESKDQPQHF. CDR3 nucleotides: TGTGCCATCAGTGAGTCTAAAGATCAGCCCCAGCATTTT. The chain couples TRBV10-3 to TRBJ1-5; unclear D gene. Germline values: CDR1 ENHRY, CDR2 SYGVKD. This CDR3 spans 13 amino acids. Trimming left V 0 bases short and J 5 bases short, with 5 bases between.

This clonotype was observed at least ten times. The V call is TRBV2, the J call TRBJ1-6; D may be TRBD1 (5 bases). Trimming took off 6 bases at V and 0 bases at J, with 15 bases between the two ends. CDR1 and CDR2 from the germline V gene are SNHLY and FYNNEI. The CDR3 spans 17 residues. The CDR3 DNA reads as TGTGCCAGCAGGGACTCAGGGCTCAGCTCCTATAATTCACCCCTCCACTTT. Translation: CASRDSGLSSYNSPLHF.

This clonotype was seen ten or more times. The rearrangement links TRBV7-9 to TRBJ2-2, with unresolved D. V was shortened by 0 bases and J by 4 bases, with 6 bases between the two germline ends. The CDR3 covers 14 residues. Per the germline V gene, CDR1 is SEHNR and CDR2 is FQNEAQ (reference sequence). The CDR3 sequence is CASSLAPTTGELFF. CDR3 bases: TGTGCCAGCAGCTTAGCCCCGACCACCGGGGAGCTGTTTTTT.

The V and J genes are TRBV29-1 and TRBJ2-1, with 8 nucleotides matching TRBD2. The CDR3 sequence is 13 residues long. In germline, CDR1 is SQVTM, CDR2 ANQGSEA. V gave up 7 bases and J gave up 2 bases; unmatched junction bases: 4. CDR3 sequence: CSARGGAYNEQFF. The DNA of the CDR3 is TGCAGCGCCCGGGGGGGGGCCTACAATGAGCAGTTCTTC.

The chain employs TRBV29-1 and TRBJ2-5; tentatively, D is TRBD1 or TRBD2 (5 bases each). Germline V gives CDR1 SQVTM, CDR2 ANQGSEA. Trimming left V 6 bases short and J 1 base short, with 15 bases between. The CDR3 length is 14 residues. CDR3 sequence: CSVMRGYGQETQYF. The CDR3 nucleotides read TGCAGCGTAATGAGGGGTTATGGCCAAGAGACCCAGTACTTC.

This clonotype showed up many times. The V gene is TRBV6-1, the J gene TRBJ2-1; TRBD2 matches 11 bases. Trimming at V came to 0 bases and at J to 2 bases, leaving 6 bases not matched to a gene. This CDR3 contains 18 residues. In germline, CDR1 is MNHNS, CDR2 SASEGT. The CDR3 loop reads CASSEASTSGGPYNEQFF. As DNA, the CDR3 is TGTGCCAGCAGTGAAGCATCAACTAGCGGGGGCCCCTACAATGAGCAGTTCTTC.

The CDR3 loop reads CATSSPDRAVGELFF. The CDR3 coding sequence is TGTGCCACCAGCTCCCCGGACAGGGCGGTCGGGGAGCTGTTTTTT. The chain couples TRBV15 to TRBJ2-2; 8 bases agree with TRBD1. There are 15 residues in the CDR3. Per the germline V gene, CDR1 is LNHNV and CDR2 is YYDKDF (reference sequence). V was pared by 5 bases and J by 7 bases, with 9 bases of the junction left unmatched.

The chain combines TRBV30 with TRBJ1-6; D is ambiguous. This CDR3 comprises 14 residues. V was cut by 5 bases and J by 0 bases, with 8 bases left in between. From germline, CDR1 is GTSNPN and CDR2 SVGIG (reference sequence). For the CDR3, the DNA is TGTGCCTGGGGCCCGAGCTCCTATAATTCACCCCTCCACTTT. Its protein product is CAWGPSSYNSPLHF.

As concerns this clonotype: This may stem from a read error, because a much larger clone lies one nucleotide away. DNA for the CDR3: TGTGCCTGGGGACAGGGCCTGGACACTGAAGCTTTCTTT. The encoded protein is CAWGQGLDTEAFF. The V call is TRBV30, the J call TRBJ1-1; the match to TRBD1 covers 8 bases. The germline V gene has CDR1 GTSNPN and CDR2 SVGIG (reference sequence). The ends lost 5 bases at V and 3 bases at J; junction bases unmatched: 5. The CDR3 is 13 amino acids.

The chain couples TRBV6-1 to TRBJ2-4; TRBD1 matches 11 bases. The CDR3 is 16 residues long. Germline V gene sequence: CDR1 MNHNS, CDR2 SASEGT. The ends lost 10 bases at V and 1 base at J; junction bases unmatched: 9. The CDR3 DNA is TGTGCCACCCAAGGACAGGGGGCGATGGCCAAAAACATTCAGTACTTC. This gives the protein CATQGQGAMAKNIQYF.

In this sample, this clonotype turned up many times. This chain uses TRBV12-3 or TRBV12-4 with TRBJ2-1; 11 bases line up with TRBD2. There are 15 residues in the CDR3. V lost 5 bases to trimming and J lost 9 bases; unmatched junction nucleotides: 9. The CDR3 DNA reads TGTGCCAGCAGTCTTAGCGGGGGGGCCGATAGTGAGCAGTTCTTC. Its translation is CASSLSGGADSEQFF.

This clonotype showed up many times. The gene calls are TRBV12-3 or TRBV12-4 and TRBJ2-2, with 8 bases identical to TRBD1. CDR3 size: 15 residues. V dropped 7 bases and J dropped 2; count of bases not matched to a gene: 6. The CDR3 DNA reads TGTGCCAGCACTTGGACAGGGAGAAACACCGGGGAGCTGTTTTTT. Amino acid sequence: CASTWTGRNTGELFF.